The TCR beta chain described here comes from a study of blood T cell repertoires in COVID-19. About the study: PBMCs, B-cell-depleted T cells, or T cells were the source of the cDNA or gDNA that made up the material.

Germline assignment: CDR1 MDHEN and CDR2 SYDVKM. The trim removed 11 bases at V and 6 bases at J, leaving 4 bases unmatched. The CDR3 is made up of 12 amino acids. Per the authors' pipeline: It was from reference gene primer amplification that nucleated cell counts were estimated. Clones were read by immunoSEQ multiplex PCR, and TCRdb kept only the in-frame ones, dropping some. That table supplies the V and J calls and clone size; D and trimming were determined from the DNA. The sample consists of roughly 70,000 clones, 60% to 80% of them appearing once. The receptor was isolated from a man between 70 and 80 years old with COVID-19, enrolled during active disease. The V and J genes are TRBV28 and TRBJ1-1; 12 bases match TRBD1. Sequenced sample: peripheral blood. The CDR3 loop reads CAEGTGGSEAFF. The CDR3 region has the DNA TGTGCCGAGGGGACAGGGGGCTCTGAAGCTTTCTTT.